The 9 T cell receptor beta chains given below trace back to one sample, sequenced in a study of cytomegalovirus exposure and HLA in healthy donors. The PCR had 60 Vbeta and 13 Jbeta primers. Generated by immunoSEQ multiplex PCR, the TCRdb table keeps only in-frame clones and is missing some. The sample holds 150,000 to 250,000 clones. The specimen was PBMCs. These receptors were taken from a boy aged 5-17 years in good health and CMV-seronegative.

This chain links TRBV6-1 with TRBJ2-5; 8 bases align to TRBD2. The CDR3 has 14 amino acids. The junction had 5 bases not matched to a gene; V was cut back by 6 bases and J by 2 bases. The germline gives CDR1 MNHNS, CDR2 SASEGT. In DNA form, the CDR3 reads TGTGCCAGCAGCCGGGGGGGGCGGCAAGAGACCCAGTACTTC. It codes for CASSRGGRQETQYF.

The chain employs TRBV7-2 and TRBJ1-2; D may be TRBD1 (6 bases). The V end was cut by 6 bases, the J end by 8 bases, with 19 bases between. Germline V gene data show CDR1 as SGHTA and CDR2 as FQGNSA. The CDR3 length is 14 residues. This chain's CDR3 is CASRPRSGGLGYTF. DNA for the CDR3: TGTGCCAGCAGGCCAAGGTCGGGGGGCCTCGGCTACACCTTC.

The rearrangement uses TRBV7-3 and TRBJ2-1, with D possibly matching TRBD2 (6 bases). The V end lost 5 bases, the J end lost 8 bases, and 13 bases lay between the germline ends. The CDR3 spans 13 residues. Per germline, CDR1 SGHTA and CDR2 FQGTGA. The CDR3 loop reads CASSRGGDHEQFF. DNA of the CDR3: TGTGCCAGCAGCCGGGGCGGGGACCATGAGCAGTTCTTC.

The chain carries TRBV7-9 and TRBJ1-5, with D unclear. Germline assignment: CDR1 SEHNR and CDR2 FQNEAQ (reference sequence). CDR3 size: 11 residues. Trimming stripped 5 bases from V and 7 bases from J, with 6 bases between. The CDR3 is CASSLRQPQHF. CDR3 bases: TGTGCCAGCAGCCTGAGACAGCCCCAGCATTTT.

This rearrangement joins TRBV10-2 to TRBJ1-2; TRBD1 is a possible D gene (5 bases). Trimming took off 0 bases at V and 2 bases at J, with 13 bases between the two ends. Germline assignment: CDR1 WSHSY and CDR2 SAAADI. The CDR3 loop spans 16 amino acids. This CDR3 is CASSESGQYLNYGYTF. For the CDR3, the DNA is TGCGCCAGCAGTGAGTCGGGGCAGTATCTGAACTATGGCTACACCTTC.

This rearrangement joins TRBV29-1 to TRBJ2-7; 8 positions match TRBD1. V was clipped by 6 bases and J by 3 bases; unmatched bases: 7. This CDR3 contains 13 residues. Germline V gene sequence: CDR1 SQVTM, CDR2 ANQGSEA. CDR3 residues: CSVARGQGYEQYF. CDR3 DNA sequence: TGCAGCGTGGCACGCGGACAGGGCTACGAGCAGTACTTC.

This chain joins TRBV6-1 and TRBJ2-7, with D tentatively TRBD2 (5 bases). The ends were cut back, 7 bases at V and 2 bases at J, with 12 bases in the middle. Germline loops: CDR1 MNHNS, CDR2 SASEGT. This CDR3 is 13 amino acids long. CDR3 protein: CASIREGTYEQYF. CDR3 DNA: TGTGCCAGCATTCGCGAGGGAACCTACGAGCAGTACTTC.

The chain has TRBV19 and TRBJ2-3; the D gene is possibly TRBD1 (5 bases). This CDR3 contains 13 residues. V lost 7 bases to trimming and J lost 2 bases, with 10 bases between them. Germline CDR1 is LNHDA and CDR2 is SQIVND (reference sequence). The DNA for the CDR3 is TGTGCCAGTACCTCGACAGTCACAGATACGCAGTATTTT. It yields the protein CASTSTVTDTQYF.

The rearrangement joins TRBV28 to TRBJ2-3; no firm D call. The CDR3 covers 13 residues. In germline, CDR1 is MDHEN, CDR2 SYDVKM. V was shortened by 6 bases and J by 6 bases, with 13 bases between the two germline ends. CDR3 residues: CASSLGSRDTQYF. Written as DNA, the CDR3 is TGTGCCAGCAGCCTCGGGTCGCGGGATACGCAGTATTTT.